What follows describes a single TCR beta chain. No cognate antigen has been identified for it. Within one base of it there is no much larger clone, and no base qualities were kept. The identical CDR3 is also encoded by other nucleotide sequences in the sample. These data belong to a study of cytomegalovirus exposure and HLA in healthy donors (dated by TCRdb to the late 2010s). Turning to the overall study: An earlier analysis of some 500 of the donors reported about 290 Gb of sequence data and 120 million or so unique TCR beta sequences from 150 million to 200 million T cells. About 310 gigabases of sequencing data and 70 million to 85 million unique TCR sequences were included in an early release covering about 700 HLA-typed donors. A later analysis re-analyzed previously published TCR beta repertoires from several hundred donors and added high-resolution HLA genotyping to study TCR occurrence patterns. A later genetic analysis took genome-wide SNP genotypes for about three fifths of the 666 donors and used that subset as a discovery cohort. In the later analysis, no new phenotypic data were used to find candidate immune exposures; instead, reliance was placed on TCR beta sequences and their occurrence across donors. In an earlier analysis of 500 to 650 of the donors, high-throughput TCR beta sequencing was used to judge whether each TCR beta V gene segment behaved as functional or pseudogenic. The study aimed to test whether cataloging public T cell receptors could reveal signatures of past pathogen exposure. The study used immunosequencing to profile the T cell repertoires of several hundred subjects and linked those repertoires to cytomegalovirus serostatus. Besides the first cohort of approximately 710 subjects, a separate validation cohort made up of 120 different subjects was used. Typing coverage varied by locus: about 620-630 donors for A, B, C, DRB1 and DQB1; approximately 500 for DQA1; about 570 for DPA1; under 490 for DPB1. Donor age, sex, ethnicity and CMV serostatus were collected together with the repertoire data. Among roughly 400 genotyped donors of the cohort, an average of about 220,000 unique TCR beta nucleotide sequences was sequenced per donor, of which 15% to 20% were non-productive. Both class I and class II loci were covered by HLA typing, at four-digit resolution. Every repertoire in the discovery cohort had been generated on one and the same sequencing platform. To predict cytomegalovirus infection status, the study brought together high-throughput TCR immunosequencing, statistical association of individual TCRs with disease status, and machine learning. About five DR-DQ haplotypes were treated as single units for association and clustering because of strong linkage in the cohort. Among the roughly 370 genotyped donors, 81% belonged to the genetic ancestry cluster associated with self-reported Caucasian donors.

Library construction relied on the immunoSEQ multiplex PCR assay. For the multiplex PCR, a mixture combining 60 forward primers for TCR Vbeta segments and 13 reverse primers for TCR Jbeta segments was used. A multiplex PCR assay on genomic DNA amplified the CDR3 region of rearranged TCR beta genes. The Illumina HiSeq System was used to sequence the amplified TCR beta libraries as 87-base-pair reads. The original methods were these. A later analysis tallied approximately 87 million unique TCR beta chains across the 550 to 850 repertoires, and about 10 million of those chains were shared by two or more donors. To remove PCR and sequencing errors, raw reads were error-corrected and collapsed into unique sequences using a nearest-neighbor algorithm that merged closely related sequences. CDR3 sequences were aligned to IMGT reference sequences to assign V, D and J gene segments. For a sequence to be retained, a match of at least six nucleotides was required to both a V gene segment and a J gene segment. A rearrangement was called productive if the CDR3 had no stop codons and remained in frame with V and J, and every other rearrangement was called non-productive. Following IMGT convention, CDR3 was defined as the stretch from the second conserved V-encoded cysteine up to the conserved J-encoded phenylalanine. In an earlier analysis of 587 of the donors, sequences lacking an unambiguous match to a single V gene segment were excluded. In an earlier analysis of roughly 600 of the donors, a V segment was called functional when productive rearrangements were above 56.7%, and segregating when the standard deviation between donors exceeded 5%. A statistical classification framework was built for diagnosing cytomegalovirus status from the catalog of TCR beta chain sequences. A later analysis assigned V and J genes by comparing TCR nucleotide sequences with IMGT/GENE-DB human TR gene sequences. A later analysis assigned CDR3 sequences and most-parsimonious VDJ recombination scenarios with the TCRdist pipeline. In a later analysis, every TCR beta chain was defined by the combination of its CDR3 amino acid sequence and its V-gene family, and reads without a unique V-gene family were dropped. In a later analysis, several hundred highly shared, low-generation-probability nucleotide sequences were removed to address suspected cross-contamination and a sequencing artifact. In a later analysis, a clonal expansion index for each public chain was calculated from normalized within-repertoire ranks of inferred template counts. In a later analysis, generation probabilities were computed with a VDJ recombination model fitted to out-of-frame rearrangements, and the resulting probabilities were checked against IGoR. In a later analysis, TCR-TCR, TCR-HLA and TCR-CMV co-occurrence was scored with hypergeometric tests, and a repertoire-size bias correction was applied to TCR pairs. To estimate false discovery rates, a later analysis permuted the HLA or CMV assignments 20 times. A later analysis grouped co-occurring TCRs with DBSCAN, adding TCRdist sequence similarity when clustering within HLA-allele-positive subsets. Repertoires with fewer than 30,000 or more than 120,000 public chains, plus five repertoires with anomalous nucleotide sharing, were excluded from co-occurrence clustering. TCRdb took this table from immuneACCESS and kept in-frame rearrangements with V and J called. Such tables lack part of the clones; where checked against another copy, unresolved V genes explain under half of the gap, and the rest is unexplained. The DNA was the basis for D and trimming; V, J and clone size are from that table. For this sample there are 150,000 to 200,000 clones; roughly three quarters appear just once. The top ten hold 4.7% of the sample.

Relative to germline, V is 7 bases shorter and J is 6 bases shorter, with 12 bases between their ends. The CDR3 runs 11 amino acids, cysteine and phenylalanine included. Just CDR3 DNA is preserved here, 33 bases in frame from base 1. From a lookup of the germline V gene, CDR1 and CDR2 are SQVTM and ANQGSEA. Study-level results and caveats: The study listed 164 TCR beta chains as associated with cytomegalovirus. Compared with equally common non-associated chains, HLA-associated TCR beta chains in a later analysis were more clonally expanded and had lower generation probabilities. Most TCR sequences were observed very rarely across donors, whereas some public TCRs were present in many individuals. HLA typing was unavailable for some donors at each locus, so association tests used only the typed subset. Cytomegalovirus status was reported to be diagnosed by the classifier with high specificity and sensitivity in both the original and validation cohorts. The authors suggested that the approach could potentially be generalized to other disease states and immunological phenotypes. In a later analysis, TCR association rates were found to vary across HLA loci, with the most associated TCRs seen for DRB1 alleles and the fewest for HLA-C alleles. Three of the identified cytomegalovirus-associated TCR beta chains were confirmed in vitro to be specific for cytomegalovirus antigens. V-gene and J-gene trimming of TCR beta chains was associated with a missense DCLRE1C variant in a later genetic analysis, and the association was replicated in an independent cohort. A later analysis associated 16,951 TCR beta sequences with specific HLA alleles at a false discovery rate of 0.05. An earlier analysis of approximately 500 of the donors showed that most TCR beta V segments appeared in productive rearrangements either about 87% or about 30% of the time, which broadly matched IMGT annotations. Assigning TCR associations to individual alleles was difficult when HLA alleles, especially DR and DQ, strongly co-occurred. A further reported finding was that TCR beta sequences accurately predicted the HLA-A and HLA-B alleles for most subjects in the first cohort. In this cohort, only TCR beta chains were sequenced, and detectable features were limited by the absence of alpha or paired-chain data. Presence/absence analyses assumed roughly uniform sequencing depth across donors, an assumption that may not hold. A cluster of highly shared sequence variants was judged likely to be a technical artifact of the sequencing pipeline. In a later genetic analysis, fewer N-insertions in productive TCRs were reported among donors in an Asian-associated ancestry cluster than the approximately 670-donor mean. According to a later analysis, most CMV-associated TCR beta chains appeared to be HLA-restricted, and the HLA associations seemed to be driven largely by CMV exposure. Fewer than 20 rarely observed V segments, including chromosome 9 orphons, were excluded from the earlier analysis of 550 to 700 of the donors because counts were too low. In a later analysis, several top co-occurrence clusters were reported to appear linked to parvovirus B19, influenza, CMV and Epstein-Barr virus. Because the 87-base-pair reads could not distinguish some IMGT-functional V segments, including TRBV6-2 and TRBV6-3, those segments were excluded. Linkage disequilibrium might explain the correlated functional status among segregating V segments, but an unknown experimental factor could not be ruled out. For the cohort, immune exposure information was limited to CMV serostatus.

The cohort consisted of more than 650 healthy bone marrow donors. At the time of sampling, all cohort members were nominally healthy, though unrecorded immune exposures were likely present. The donor was CMV seropositive and belonged to the group of 250 to 300 seropositive cohort members. Every donor gave a peripheral blood sample, and the peripheral blood mononuclear cells from that sample were used for TCR beta sequencing. The Qiagen DNeasy Blood Extraction Kit was used to extract genomic DNA from the blood cell samples. The receptor was derived from a man aged 18-30 years in good health and CMV-seropositive. The sample comprised PBMCs. The rearranged chain carries TRBV29-1 and TRBJ1-1; the D gene lacks a confident call. The DNA sequence follows: TGCAGCGCCCATTATGCGGCTGAAGCTTTCTTT. This gives the protein CSAHYAAEAFF. The full variable domain, with segments outside the CDR3 supplied by the reference TRBV29-1 and TRBJ1-1 proteins, appears as SAVISQKPSRDICQRGTSLTIQCQVDSQVTMMFWYRQQPGQSLTLIATANQGSEATYESGFVIDKFPISRPNLTFSTLTVSNMSPEDSSIYLCSAHYAAEAFFGQGTRLTVV.